This T cell receptor beta chain was recorded in a study of cytomegalovirus exposure and HLA in healthy donors. J gave up 4 bases and V 4 bases, and 5 bases lay outside the gene matches. The CDR3 length is 15 residues. Germline-derived CDR1 and CDR2 are SGHNT and YYREEE (reference sequence). PCR was performed using 60 Vbeta and 13 Jbeta primers. Produced via immunoSEQ multiplex PCR; TCRdb's table is partial and in-frame only. The sample has 150,000 or so clones; under 85% are singletons. The sequenced sample was PBMCs. The chain joins TRBV5-4 to TRBJ1-6, with 7 positions matching TRBD1. This clonotype was sampled from a man aged 18 to 29 in good health and CMV-seronegative. The CDR3 reads CASSGGTAYNSPLHF. The CDR3 coding sequence is TGTGCCAGCAGCGGAGGGACAGCTTATAATTCACCCCTCCACTTT.